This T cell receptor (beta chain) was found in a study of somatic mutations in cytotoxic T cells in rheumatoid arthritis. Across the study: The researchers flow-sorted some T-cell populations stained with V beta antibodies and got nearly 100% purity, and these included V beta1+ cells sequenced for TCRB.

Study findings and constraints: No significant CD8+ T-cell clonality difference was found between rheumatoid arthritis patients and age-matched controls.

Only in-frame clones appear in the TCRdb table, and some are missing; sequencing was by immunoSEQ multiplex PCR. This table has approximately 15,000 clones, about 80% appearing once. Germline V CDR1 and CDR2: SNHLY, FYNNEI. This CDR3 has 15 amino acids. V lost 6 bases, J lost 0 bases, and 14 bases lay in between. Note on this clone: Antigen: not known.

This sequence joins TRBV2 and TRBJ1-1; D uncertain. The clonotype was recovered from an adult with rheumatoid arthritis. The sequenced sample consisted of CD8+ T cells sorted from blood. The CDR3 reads CASRKRLDLNTEAFF. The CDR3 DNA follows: TGTGCCAGCAGGAAGAGGTTAGACTTGAACACTGAAGCTTTCTTT.